This T cell receptor beta chain emerged from a study of cytotoxic CD8 clonotypes in ibrutinib-treated CLL. In the study overall: Response samples were obtained once patients had received a median around 12 months of treatment, range 6 to 36. Notes on the study in general: Before falling back toward baseline at progression, clonality had risen at the time of ibrutinib response.

Deletions cut 5 bases from V and 7 bases from J, with 19 bases between. The CDR3 runs 16 residues. Germline CDR1 SGHNT, CDR2 YYREEE (reference sequence). A remark on this clone: Its antigen is unknown.

Profiled with immunoSEQ multiplex PCR; TCRdb holds only in-frame clones, not every one. The sample lists some 61,000 clones; about 64% were seen once. The sequence came from a human donor with chronic lymphocytic leukemia. The material was PBMCs, obtained after 12 months of ibrutinib treatment. The rearrangement links TRBV5-4 to TRBJ1-6, with D maybe TRBD1 (6 bases). The CDR3 sequence: CASRDQRGVGNSPLHF. The CDR3 bases are TGTGCCAGCAGGGACCAAAGGGGGGTAGGGAATTCACCCCTCCACTTT.